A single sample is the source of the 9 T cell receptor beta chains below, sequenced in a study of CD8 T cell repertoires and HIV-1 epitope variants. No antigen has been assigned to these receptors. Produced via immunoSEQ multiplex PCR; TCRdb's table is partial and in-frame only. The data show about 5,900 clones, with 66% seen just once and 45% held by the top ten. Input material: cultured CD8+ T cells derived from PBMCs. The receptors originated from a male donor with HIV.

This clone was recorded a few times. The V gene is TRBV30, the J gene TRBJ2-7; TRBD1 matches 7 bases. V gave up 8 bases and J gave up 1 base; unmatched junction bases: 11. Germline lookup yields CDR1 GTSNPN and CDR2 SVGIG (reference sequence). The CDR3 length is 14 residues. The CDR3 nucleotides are TGTGCCGGGGACGTCCGGGACAGTTCCTACGAGCAGTACTTC. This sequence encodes CAGDVRDSSYEQYF.

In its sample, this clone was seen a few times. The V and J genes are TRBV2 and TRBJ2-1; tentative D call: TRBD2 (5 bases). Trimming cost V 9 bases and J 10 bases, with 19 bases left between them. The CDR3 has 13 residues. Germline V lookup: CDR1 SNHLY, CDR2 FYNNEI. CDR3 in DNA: TGTGCCAGTCGGTCCCTGGACTCACCCGAGCAGTTCTTC. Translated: CASRSLDSPEQFF.

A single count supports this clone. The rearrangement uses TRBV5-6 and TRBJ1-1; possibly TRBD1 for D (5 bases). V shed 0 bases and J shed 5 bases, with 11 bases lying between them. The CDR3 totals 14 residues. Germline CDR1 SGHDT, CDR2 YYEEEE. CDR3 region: CASSLGGRETEAFF. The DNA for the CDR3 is TGTGCCAGCAGCTTGGGGGGCAGGGAAACTGAAGCTTTCTTT.

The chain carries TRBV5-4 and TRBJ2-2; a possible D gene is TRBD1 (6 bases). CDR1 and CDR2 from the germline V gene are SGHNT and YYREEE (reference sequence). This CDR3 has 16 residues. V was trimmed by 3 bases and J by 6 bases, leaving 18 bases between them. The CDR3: CASSSGQGIFPGELFF. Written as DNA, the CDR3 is TGTGCCAGCAGCTCTGGGCAGGGGATCTTTCCCGGGGAGCTGTTTTTT.

CDR3 nucleotide sequence: TGTGCCAGCAGCCCACGACAGATCTCTGGAAACACCATATATTTT. This codes for CASSPRQISGNTIYF. The chain couples TRBV6-5 to TRBJ1-3; weak D call: TRBD1 (5 bases). The CDR3 length is 15 residues. Germline values: CDR1 MNHEY, CDR2 SVGAGI. V shed 6 bases and J shed 0 bases, with 12 bases lying between them.

CDR3 coding DNA: TGTGCCAGCAGCCCTTACCCGGGGGGCTACAATGAGCAGTTCTTC. Its protein product is CASSPYPGGYNEQFF. The chain joins TRBV14 to TRBJ2-1; 7 bases map to TRBD2. The junction had 6 bases not matched to a gene; V was cut back by 4 bases and J by 3 bases. CDR1 is SGHDN, CDR2 FVKESK, per germline. The CDR3 has 15 amino acids.

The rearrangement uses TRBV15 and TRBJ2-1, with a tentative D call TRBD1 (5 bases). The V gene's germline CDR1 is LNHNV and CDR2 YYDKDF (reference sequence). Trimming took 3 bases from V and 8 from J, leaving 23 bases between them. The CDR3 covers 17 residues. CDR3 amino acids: CATSRDLGRVVVYEQFF. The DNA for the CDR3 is TGTGCCACCAGCAGGGATCTGGGCAGGGTAGTGGTCTATGAGCAGTTCTTC.

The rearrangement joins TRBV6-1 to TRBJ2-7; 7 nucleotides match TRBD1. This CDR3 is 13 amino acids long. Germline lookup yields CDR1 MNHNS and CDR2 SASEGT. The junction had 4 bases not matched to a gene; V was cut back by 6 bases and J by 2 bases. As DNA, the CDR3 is TGTGCCAGCAGCCTGACAGGGACCTACGAGCAGTACTTC. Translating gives CASSLTGTYEQYF.

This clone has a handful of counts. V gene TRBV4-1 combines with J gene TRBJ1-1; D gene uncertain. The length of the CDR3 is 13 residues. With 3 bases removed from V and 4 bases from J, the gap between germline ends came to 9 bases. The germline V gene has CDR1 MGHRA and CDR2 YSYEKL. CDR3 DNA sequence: TGCGCCAGCAGCCAGGGGAGTACCACTGAAGCTTTCTTT. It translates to CASSQGSTTEAFF.